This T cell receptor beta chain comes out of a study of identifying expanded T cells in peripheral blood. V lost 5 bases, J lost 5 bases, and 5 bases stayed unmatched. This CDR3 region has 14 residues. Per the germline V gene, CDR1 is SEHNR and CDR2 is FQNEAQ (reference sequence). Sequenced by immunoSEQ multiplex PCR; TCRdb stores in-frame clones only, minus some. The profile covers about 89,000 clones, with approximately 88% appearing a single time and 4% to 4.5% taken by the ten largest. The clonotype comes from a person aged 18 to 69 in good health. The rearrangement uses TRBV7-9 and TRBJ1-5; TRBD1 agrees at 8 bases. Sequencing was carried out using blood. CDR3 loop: CASSLTGAYQPQHF. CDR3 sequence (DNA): TGTGCCAGCAGCCTGACAGGGGCCTATCAGCCCCAGCATTTT.